A single sample is the source of the 2 T cell receptor beta chains below, sequenced in a study of T cell repertoires in cytomegalovirus infection. These receptors' antigens are unknown. TCRdb processed the reads anew with MiXCR; each CDR3 protein has one entry. The sample has roughly 920,000 distinct CDR3 sequences, under 40% seen once. Sequencing used cultured CD8+ T cells from PBMCs, obtained from culture after CMV antigen stimulation. These receptor sequences come from a human donor in good health (CMV status not recorded). Some clones in this sample may be carry-over from other donors' samples.

This clonotype was seen a few times. The rearrangement uses TRBV20-1 and TRBJ1-3; D not certain. Germline V gene data show CDR1 as DFQATT and CDR2 as SNEGSKA (reference sequence). The CDR3 extends over 13 amino acids. V lost 0 bases to trimming and J lost 4 bases, with 7 bases between them. The DNA of the CDR3 is TGCAGTGCTAGAGATACACAGGGAAACACCATATATTTT. This encodes CSARDTQGNTIYF.

This clonotype was observed a few times. The chain joins TRBV7-9 to TRBJ1-1, with no clear D. The germline V gene encodes CDR1 SEHNR and CDR2 FQNEAQ (reference sequence). The CDR3 has 12 residues. V lost 1 base to trimming and J lost 9 bases, with 9 bases between them. CDR3: CASSLGALQAFF. The CDR3 coding sequence is TGTGCCAGCAGCTTAGGGGCTCTGCAAGCTTTCTTT.